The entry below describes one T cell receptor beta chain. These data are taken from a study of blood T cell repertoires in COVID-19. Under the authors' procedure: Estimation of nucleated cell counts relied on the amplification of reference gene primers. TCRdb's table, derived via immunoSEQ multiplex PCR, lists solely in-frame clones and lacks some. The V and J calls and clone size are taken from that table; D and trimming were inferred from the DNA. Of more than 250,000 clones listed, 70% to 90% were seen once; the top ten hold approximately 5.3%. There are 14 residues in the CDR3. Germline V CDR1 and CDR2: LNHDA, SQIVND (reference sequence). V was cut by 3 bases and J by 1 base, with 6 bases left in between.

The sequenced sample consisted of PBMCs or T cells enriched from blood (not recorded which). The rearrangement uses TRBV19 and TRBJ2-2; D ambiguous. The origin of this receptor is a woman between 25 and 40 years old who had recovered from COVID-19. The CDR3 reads CASSMGRNTGELFF. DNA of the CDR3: TGTGCCAGTAGTATGGGCCGGAACACCGGGGAGCTGTTTTTT. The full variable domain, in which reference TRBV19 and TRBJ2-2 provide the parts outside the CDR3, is DGGITQSPKYLFRKEGQNVTLSCEQNLNHDAMYWYRQDPGQGLRLIYYSQIVNDFQKGDIAEGYSVSREKKESFPLTVTSAQKNPTAFYLCASSMGRNTGELFFGEGSRLTVL.